One sample yielded the 27 T cell receptor beta chains listed below, sequenced in a study of beta chain features in type 1 diabetes (dated by TCRdb to between 2017 and 2018). The protocol used for the library was the immunoSEQ multiplex PCR assay. All of the isolated RNA was reverse transcribed with the High Capacity cDNA Reverse Transcription Kit, so expressed TCRB transcripts were sequenced. Entries here come from immuneACCESS through TCRdb and include only in-frame sequences with V and J called. Some clones fail to appear in such tables; in the studies checked, an unresolved V gene covers under half of the shortfall, and the cause of the remainder is unknown. Recorded for this sample are around 500,000 clones; about 10% of them occurred a single time. The ten largest clonotypes hold 0.035% to 0.05% of the sample. Sequenced sample: naive CD4+ T cells from blood. This specimen's cell subset or site label, interpreted: true naive CD4+ T cells. The receptors were gathered from a woman aged 18-29 years in good health.

This clone was observed a handful of times. The rearrangement joins TRBV11-2 to TRBJ2-2; D unclear. There are 13 residues in the CDR3. Trimming cost V 3 bases and J 7 bases, with 9 bases left between them. Looked up from germline, CDR1 is SGHAT and CDR2 is FQNNGV. In nucleotides, the CDR3 is TGTGCCAGCAGCTTTGGATATAGCGGGGAGCTGTTTTTT. It specifies CASSFGYSGELFF.

The genes are TRBV5-1 and TRBJ2-2; weak D call: TRBD2 (6 bases). Germline values: CDR1 SGHRS, CDR2 YFSETQ. The CDR3 length is 17 residues. With 0 bases removed from V and 1 base from J, the gap between germline ends came to 13 bases. The CDR3 sequence: CASSLVASVLNTGELFF. CDR3 DNA sequence: TGCGCCAGCAGCTTGGTGGCTAGCGTCTTGAACACCGGGGAGCTGTTTTTT.

This clone has just a few counts. The chain has TRBV7-2 and TRBJ2-5; D is ambiguous. Trimming removed 7 bases at V and 7 bases at J, with 22 bases between. From germline, CDR1 is SGHTA and CDR2 FQGNSA. There are 15 residues in the CDR3. Here the CDR3 reads CASKLPFVANGTQYF. The CDR3 region has the DNA TGTGCCAGCAAGCTCCCCTTCGTGGCCAACGGGACCCAGTACTTC.

The table lists this clone with a few counts. The chain uses TRBV7-9 and TRBJ1-1; 9 bases are a match to TRBD1. This CDR3 has 13 amino acids. Per germline, CDR1 SEHNR and CDR2 FQNEAQ (reference sequence). J was trimmed by 11 bases and V by 5 bases; bases with no gene match: 9. The CDR3 DNA reads TGTGCCAGCAGCGATAGGGATGACAGGGGGGCTTTCTTT. Encoded protein: CASSDRDDRGAFF. Complete variable domain (other parts from reference TRBV7-9 and TRBJ1-1): DTGVSQNPRHKITKRGQNVTFRCDPISEHNRLYWYRQTLGQGPEFLTYFQNEAQLEKSRLLSDRFSAERPKGSFSTLEIQRTEQGDSAMYLCASSDRDDRGAFFGQGTRLTVV.

Notes on this clone: The junction shows a germline mismatch at one end, possibly a read error. V usage is TRBV7-7 and J usage is TRBJ2-5, with D hard to call. Germline lookup yields CDR1 SSHAT and CDR2 FNYEAQ (reference sequence). The CDR3 is 12 residues long. The CDR3 nucleotides read TGTGCTAGCAGCTCAAGTCAAGAGACCCAGTACTTC. It specifies CASSSSQETQYF.

The rearrangement uses TRBV5-6 and TRBJ2-4; D unclear. The CDR3 sequence is 11 residues long. V was shortened by 5 bases and J by 12 bases, with 12 bases between the two germline ends. From germline, CDR1 is SGHDT and CDR2 YYEEEE. CDR3 nucleotide sequence: TGTGCCAGCAGTTACGGGCCCGGTCAGTACTTC. As protein: CASSYGPGQYF.

This clone was detected a few times. The chain links TRBV29-1 to TRBJ2-3; 8 bases align to TRBD2. V shed 4 bases, J shed 7 bases, and the junction held 7 bases outside the gene matches. Germline lookup yields CDR1 SQVTM and CDR2 ANQGSEA. This CDR3 is built from 13 residues. DNA for the CDR3: TGCAGCGTTGTACCCGGGGGGGAGTATACGCAGTATTTT. Translation: CSVVPGGEYTQYF.

The chain employs TRBV6-5 and TRBJ1-5; D possibly corresponds to TRBD1 (5 bases). The length of the CDR3 is 14 residues. CDR1 is MNHEY and CDR2 is SVGAGI in the germline V gene. With 2 bases removed from V and 7 bases from J, the gap between germline ends came to 12 bases. The CDR3, as DNA: TGTGCCAGCAGTTACGGTCAGGGTTCCCAGCCCCAGCATTTT. Its translation: CASSYGQGSQPQHF.

This chain links TRBV6-6 with TRBJ1-6; D possibly corresponds to TRBD1 (5 bases). The germline CDR1 and CDR2 sequences are MNHNY and SVGAGI (reference sequence). Trimming cost V 0 bases and J 7 bases, with 10 bases left between them. This CDR3 spans 15 amino acids. The CDR3 DNA follows: TGTGCCAGCAGTTACTCCGGACACCAGAATTCACCCCTCCACTTT. Translation: CASSYSGHQNSPLHF.

This clone was seen a few times. At one of its ends the junction is not consistent with the germline gene, which may arise from a read error. The chain recombines TRBV28 with TRBJ2-5; D gene unclear. The CDR3 has 13 residues. Looked up from germline, CDR1 is MDHEN and CDR2 is SYDVKM. The CDR3 loop reads CASRPTLQGTQYF. DNA of the CDR3: TGTGCCAGCAGGCCAACCCTCCAAGGGACCCAGTACTTC.

The chain recombines TRBV15 with TRBJ2-1; possible D gene TRBD2, 7 bases. The length of the CDR3 is 16 residues. Germline V gene sequence: CDR1 LNHNV, CDR2 YYDKDF (reference sequence). V dropped 5 bases and J dropped 5 bases, with 19 bases sitting between them. CDR3 region: CATSDHRGAAHNEQFF. The CDR3 nucleotides are TGTGCCACCAGCGACCATCGGGGGGCAGCTCACAATGAGCAGTTCTTC.

This clone was found a few times. The rearrangement joins TRBV5-1 to TRBJ2-6; tentative D call: TRBD1 (5 bases). Trimming removed 4 bases at V and 1 base at J, with 12 bases between. The germline gives CDR1 SGHRS, CDR2 YFSETQ. The CDR3 loop spans 16 amino acids. DNA for the CDR3: TGCGCCAGCAGCAGACTTGACAGATCTGGGGCCAACGTCCTGACTTTC. It yields the protein CASSRLDRSGANVLTF.

V gene TRBV30 combines with J gene TRBJ1-1; D may be TRBD1 (5 bases). There are 12 residues in the CDR3. The V end lost 0 bases, the J end lost 7 bases, and 9 bases lay between the germline ends. Germline CDR1 and CDR2: GTSNPN and SVGIG (reference sequence). The CDR3 sequence: CAWSVRGGEAFF. For the CDR3, the DNA is TGTGCCTGGAGTGTACGGGGCGGTGAAGCTTTCTTT.

This clone showed up just a few times. The chain carries TRBV7-3 and TRBJ2-1; tentative D call: TRBD1 (6 bases). This CDR3 contains 12 residues. Germline CDR1 is SGHTA and CDR2 is FQGTGA. V was pared by 5 bases and J by 8 bases, with 10 bases between. In nucleotides, the CDR3 is TGTGCCAGCAGCACCACAGGGCATGAGCAGTTCTTC. Protein: CASSTTGHEQFF. Based on the CDR3 plus reference TRBV7-3 and TRBJ2-1, the full variable domain is GAGVSQTPSNKVTEKGKYVELRCDPISGHTALYWYRQSLGQGPEFLIYFQGTGAADDSGLPNDRFFAVRPEGSVSTLKIQRTERGDSAVYLCASSTTGHEQFFGPGTRLTVL.

The V call is TRBV15, the J call TRBJ1-2; no clear D gene. The V end lost 3 bases, the J end lost 4 bases, and 15 bases lay between the germline ends. Germline CDR1 and CDR2: LNHNV and YYDKDF (reference sequence). The CDR3 has 15 amino acids. CDR3 sequence reads: CATSSDPRGTYGYTF. Here the CDR3 DNA reads TGTGCCACCAGCAGTGACCCCCGGGGTACCTATGGCTACACCTTC.

This clone was observed a handful of times. V and J are TRBV5-4 and TRBJ2-7; the match to TRBD1 covers 7 bases. In germline, CDR1 is SGHNT, CDR2 YYREEE (reference sequence). This CDR3 is 14 amino acids long. Trimming at V came to 5 bases and at J to 3 bases, leaving 8 bases not matched to a gene. CDR3 protein: CASSWDSWYYEQYF. DNA of the CDR3: TGTGCCAGCAGTTGGGACAGTTGGTACTACGAGCAGTACTTC.

The rearrangement links TRBV10-3 to TRBJ2-7; 9 bases align to TRBD2. Germline values: CDR1 ENHRY, CDR2 SYGVKD. The CDR3 sequence is 14 residues long. V dropped 5 bases and J dropped 6; count of bases not matched to a gene: 8. The CDR3 protein is CAISTTGTSSEQYF. CDR3 nucleotides: TGTGCCATCAGTACTACCGGGACTAGCAGCGAGCAGTACTTC.

In this sample, this clone turned up a few times. V and J are TRBV9 and TRBJ2-7; D gene unclear. With 0 bases removed from V and 2 bases from J, the gap between germline ends came to 15 bases. The length of the CDR3 is 16 residues. The V gene's germline CDR1 is SGDLS and CDR2 YYNGEE. This CDR3 is CASSVGEWAAAYEQYF. The CDR3 bases are TGTGCCAGCAGCGTAGGGGAATGGGCGGCCGCCTACGAGCAGTACTTC. The full variable domain, with the rest looked up from reference TRBV9 and TRBJ2-7, is DSGVTQTPKHLITATGQRVTLRCSPRSGDLSVYWYQQSLDQGLQFLIQYYNGEERAKGNILERFSAQQFPDLHSELNLSSLELGDSALYFCASSVGEWAAAYEQYFGPGTRLTVT.

This rearrangement joins TRBV4-3 to TRBJ2-3, with 11 positions matching TRBD2. This CDR3 has 15 residues. Germline values: CDR1 LGHNA, CDR2 YSLEER. V lost 2 bases and J lost 6; bases outside the gene matches: 4. CDR3 protein: CASSQLAGGQDTQYF. CDR3 DNA sequence: TGCGCCAGCAGCCAACTAGCGGGGGGCCAGGATACGCAGTATTTT.

This clone came up a few times. V usage is TRBV29-1 and J usage is TRBJ1-2; 12 bases align to TRBD1. CDR1 SQVTM and CDR2 ANQGSEA come from the germline V gene. V was clipped by 4 bases and J by 1 base; unmatched bases: 4. The CDR3 has 15 amino acids. The CDR3 is CSVGGTGGDNYGYTF. The CDR3 DNA is TGCAGCGTTGGTGGGACAGGGGGCGATAACTATGGCTACACCTTC.

This rearrangement joins TRBV7-2 to TRBJ2-7; unclear D gene. V shed 4 bases and J shed 5 bases, with 15 bases lying between them. This CDR3 has 14 residues. Germline values: CDR1 SGHTA, CDR2 FQGNSA. The CDR3 nucleotides read TGTGCCAGCAGCTCGACAATAACTCTCCACGAGCAGTACGTC. It yields the protein CASSSTITLHEQYV.

The rearrangement joins TRBV28 to TRBJ2-4; D is ambiguous. The V gene's germline CDR1 is MDHEN and CDR2 SYDVKM. The CDR3 totals 15 residues. V was pared by 5 bases and J by 0 bases, with 11 bases between. The CDR3 bases are TGTGCCAGCAGTGTCACCACTGTAGCCAAAAACATTCAGTACTTC. It codes for CASSVTTVAKNIQYF.

A few counts support this clone. The gene calls are TRBV27 and TRBJ2-7; 12 bases fit TRBD2. With V trimmed by 5 bases and J by 2 bases, 4 bases remained unmatched. The CDR3 has 15 amino acids. Germline CDR1 MNHEY, CDR2 SMNVEV (reference sequence). The chain's CDR3 is CASSSRTSGTYEQYF. CDR3 nucleotides: TGTGCCAGCAGTAGCAGGACTAGCGGGACCTACGAGCAGTACTTC.

The chain is built from TRBV29-1 and TRBJ2-3, with TRBD2 matching over 8 bases. Germline CDR1 SQVTM, CDR2 ANQGSEA. J was trimmed by 3 bases and V by 3 bases; bases with no gene match: 14. The CDR3 is made up of 17 amino acids. The CDR3 DNA follows: TGCAGCGTTGATCAAGGTGCGGCGGGGGGCGGTACAGATACGCAGTATTTT. Residues: CSVDQGAAGGGTDTQYF.

Note on this clone: This sample includes further DNA sequences coding for the same CDR3. This chain links TRBV5-1 with TRBJ2-3; D gene ambiguous. Trimming shortened V by 3 bases and J by 5 bases, and 7 bases separated the two germline ends. The germline V gene has CDR1 SGHRS and CDR2 YFSETQ. The CDR3 covers 12 residues. The DNA of the CDR3 is TGCGCCAGCAGCTCACAAGGAGATACGCAGTATTTT. Its translation is CASSSQGDTQYF.

There are a few counts of this clone. J is TRBJ2-1 and V is TRBV28, with 7 bases that match TRBD2. The ends lost 5 bases at V and 1 base at J; junction bases unmatched: 5. The germline gives CDR1 MDHEN, CDR2 SYDVKM. This CDR3 is 15 amino acids long. In DNA, the CDR3 is TGTGCCAGCAGTCACCGGACTAGTTCCTACAATGAGCAGTTCTTC. It yields the protein CASSHRTSSYNEQFF.

This sequence joins TRBV15 and TRBJ2-1, with D perhaps TRBD2 (6 bases). Trimming removed 0 bases at V and 12 bases at J, with 21 bases between. CDR3 size: 16 residues. The germline V gene encodes CDR1 LNHNV and CDR2 YYDKDF (reference sequence). The CDR3 DNA reads TGTGCCACCAGCAGAGAAGTGCGGGGCCTTAAAATGAGGCAGTTCTTC. Its translation is CATSREVRGLKMRQFF.